This TCR beta chain was sequenced during a study of CD8 T cells in Susac syndrome (dated by TCRdb to between 2017 and 2020). About the investigation overall: Among the sequenced Susac syndrome patients, five or six had clinically active disease and roughly eight were in clinical remission. The study used repertoire sequencing to test whether antigen drove CD8+ T cell activation and differentiation in Susac syndrome. At the time of blood withdrawal, Susac syndrome patients were either therapy-naive, taking corticosteroids (with some also receiving IVIg), or on IVIg alone. The study at large found these results: The number of individuals in the TCR sequencing and HLA analysis was recognized as being relatively small. In the CD4+ T cell repertoire of Susac syndrome patients, clonal expansion was not detected.

As encoded in the germline V gene, CDR1 is SGHRS while CDR2 is YFSETQ. The CDR3 sequence holds 15 residues, the cysteine and phenylalanine included. Only the CDR3 DNA stays, 45 bases, in frame from base 1. At the junction V is shortened by 4 bases and J by 6 bases, with 17 bases in between. RNA was extracted using the RNeasy kit, and roughly 0.5 to 1 ug of the RNA was reverse transcribed with random hexamers. The immunoSEQ multiplex PCR assay, covering 54 Vbeta and 13 Jbeta segments, was used to amplify TCR beta CDR3 regions. PCR amplification bias was corrected using a synthetic template baseline for primer optimization and computational correction. Turning to the authors' computational methods: Reads were annotated to V, D and J genes per IMGT and analyzed with immunoSEQ Analyzer, keeping only productive sequences. Clonality was computed as one minus Shannon entropy normalized by log2 of the number of productive unique sequences. Public and private clones were assessed among the 100 most prevalent clones of each patient and control. Clones were defined as Susac-specific when absent from the healthy and MS cohorts, from about 1,100 published viral clones and from other ImmuneACCESS disease sequences. TCRdb reanalyzed the raw reads on its own, using fastp at Q25 for trimming and MiXCR for clone calling, and kept in-frame beta chains. Every entry covers one CDR3 protein and lists the most common genes and DNA from its rows. The V and J calls were not made by the authors but by TCRdb's processing. Counted in this sample were about 170,000 distinct CDR3 sequences; roughly 95% of them appeared once. The leading ten clones occupy about 0.13% of the sample.

Details on this clonotype: Its antigen remains unidentified. No base quality values were provided; no much bigger clone lies one nucleotide off.

High-throughput TCR beta sequencing profiled peripheral blood CD8+ and CD4+ T cells from healthy donors, Susac syndrome patients and multiple sclerosis patients. Susac syndrome patients met recently defined diagnostic criteria for definite or probable disease. Bulk CD8+ and CD4+ T cells were purified by magnetic negative isolation, while CD8+ TEMRA cells were enriched using FACS. Blood was collected in EDTA tubes and processed within 24 hours, with PBMCs isolated through density gradient centrifugation. PBMCs intended for TCR sequencing were cryopreserved in liquid nitrogen and thawed later in a water bath at 37 degrees C. The sorted or isolated CD4+, CD8+ and CD8+ TEMRA cells reached a purity of at least 90%.

The sequenced material came from CD4+ T cells from PBMCs. The TCR originated in a human donor with Susac syndrome. In this chain, TRBV5-1 is recombined with TRBJ2-1, with a weak D call of TRBD1 (5 bases match). The encoded CDR3 is CASSHTDSVINEQFF. The DNA sequence is given as TGCGCCAGCAGCCACACAGACAGCGTCATCAATGAGCAGTTCTTC.